The 21 T cell receptor beta chains below were found in one sample sequenced in a study of cytomegalovirus exposure and HLA in healthy donors. Primers included in the PCR were 60 Vbeta and 13 Jbeta primers. The assay was immunoSEQ multiplex PCR, and TCRdb's table has in-frame clones only and misses some. There are under 200,000 clones in the sample; 60% to 80% occur only once, and under 3% lies in the top ten. The sequenced sample consisted of PBMCs. The receptor source for this set is a middle-aged man in good health and CMV-seronegative.

The V call is TRBV2, the J call TRBJ2-2, with D perhaps matching TRBD1 (6 bases). The CDR3 runs to 16 residues. In germline, CDR1 is SNHLY, CDR2 FYNNEI. The V end lost 1 base, the J end lost 5 bases, and 14 bases lay between the germline ends. CDR3 sequence reads: CASSEGRGQGTGELFF. DNA of the CDR3: TGTGCCAGCAGTGAAGGTCGAGGGCAGGGGACCGGGGAGCTGTTTTTT. Variable domain in full (rest from reference TRBV2 and TRBJ2-2): EPEVTQTPSHQVTQMGQEVILRCVPISNHLYFYWYRQILGQKVEFLVSFYNNEISEKSEIFDDQFSVERPDGSNFTLKIRSTKLEDSAMYFCASSEGRGQGTGELFFGEGSRLTVL.

V usage is TRBV7-9 and J usage is TRBJ2-5, with 12 bases matching TRBD2. V was pared by 5 bases and J by 1 base, with 11 bases of the junction left unmatched. The V gene's germline CDR1 is SEHNR and CDR2 FQNEAQ (reference sequence). This CDR3 is 18 amino acids long. CDR3 amino acids: CASSARLAGVTRQETQYF. The CDR3 nucleotides read TGTGCCAGCAGCGCAAGACTAGCGGGAGTAACCCGCCAAGAGACCCAGTACTTC. Combining the CDR3 with reference TRBV7-9 and TRBJ2-5 gives the whole variable domain DTGVSQNPRHKITKRGQNVTFRCDPISEHNRLYWYRQTLGQGPEFLTYFQNEAQLEKSRLLSDRFSAERPKGSFSTLEIQRTEQGDSAMYLCASSARLAGVTRQETQYFGPGTRLLVL.

This clone was counted between two and nine times. This chain joins TRBV10-3 and TRBJ2-1; 7 nucleotides line up with TRBD1. Germline lookup yields CDR1 ENHRY and CDR2 SYGVKD. The V gene end was trimmed by 4 bases and the J gene end by 2 bases; junction bases not matched to a gene: 2. The CDR3 is 14 amino acids. CDR3 coding DNA: TGTGCCATCAGTGGGGACAGCCCCTACAATGAGCAGTTCTTC. This codes for CAISGDSPYNEQFF.

The chain employs TRBV30 and TRBJ2-3, with D maybe TRBD1 (5 bases). Germline values: CDR1 GTSNPN, CDR2 SVGIG (reference sequence). Trimming pared 4 bases from V and 0 bases from J, leaving 11 bases between. CDR3 length: 14 residues. DNA for the CDR3: TGTGCCTGGAAGGCAGGGTCTAGCACAGATACGCAGTATTTT. As protein: CAWKAGSSTDTQYF.

Here the CDR3 reads CAIGRQGPEQYF. Written as DNA, the CDR3 is TGTGCCATCGGAAGACAGGGACCCGAGCAGTACTTC. This rearrangement joins TRBV10-3 to TRBJ2-7, with 7 bases identical to TRBD1. CDR1 is ENHRY, CDR2 SYGVKD, per germline. V shed 8 bases, J shed 6 bases, and the junction held 7 bases outside the gene matches. CDR3 length: 12 amino acids.

The V gene is TRBV7-9, the J gene TRBJ1-6, with a possible D match to TRBD1 (5 bases). Trimming took 0 bases from V and 6 from J, leaving 9 bases between them. The CDR3 runs 15 residues. Germline CDR1 SEHNR, CDR2 FQNEAQ (reference sequence). In nucleotides, the CDR3 is TGTGCCAGCAGCTTAGCGGAGGGGCCTAATTCACCCCTCCACTTT. Translated, it gives CASSLAEGPNSPLHF.

The table lists this clone with a count of one. The V gene is TRBV15, the J gene TRBJ2-3; D ambiguous. V was pared by 1 base and J by 6 bases, with 11 bases between. Germline V lookup: CDR1 LNHNV, CDR2 YYDKDF (reference sequence). This CDR3 is 14 amino acids long. The CDR3 nucleotides are TGTGCCACCAGCAGAGGAGGAGCCACGGATACGCAGTATTTT. Its protein is CATSRGGATDTQYF.

This chain uses TRBV6-5 with TRBJ2-5, with 13 bases that match TRBD2. From germline, CDR1 is MNHEY and CDR2 SVGAGI. The CDR3 runs to 16 residues. The ends lost 4 bases at V and 7 bases at J; junction bases unmatched: 9. The CDR3 DNA reads TGTGCCAGCAGTTCAACCGGGACTAGCGGGGAGGGGACCCAGTACTTC. Its translation: CASSSTGTSGEGTQYF.

This chain uses TRBV7-9 with TRBJ2-7; TRBD2 agrees at 12 bases. This CDR3 spans 17 amino acids. With V trimmed by 4 bases and J by 5 bases, 12 bases remained unmatched. Germline CDR1 and CDR2: SEHNR and FQNEAQ (reference sequence). The chain's CDR3 is CASSSLAGGPGRNEQYF. CDR3 nucleotide sequence: TGTGCCAGCAGCTCGCTAGCGGGAGGGCCAGGTAGGAACGAGCAGTACTTC.

Note on this clone: At one of its ends the junction is not consistent with the germline gene, which may arise from a read error. CDR3 sequence (DNA): TGTGCCAGCAGCTCCGTTTTGGCTAGCGGGCGCTTC. It is translated as CASSSVLASGRF. The rearrangement joins TRBV11-2 to TRBJ2-7, with 8 positions matching TRBD2. CDR1 SGHAT and CDR2 FQNNGV come from the germline V gene. The CDR3 has 12 residues.

In its sample, this clone was seen a few times. The rearrangement joins TRBV25-1 to TRBJ1-2; 7 bases agree with TRBD1. CDR3 length: 13 amino acids. V trimming: 6 bases; J trimming: 4 bases; junction bases outside the gene matches: 5. Per germline, CDR1 MGHDK and CDR2 SYGVNS. The chain's CDR3 is CASRTGQGYGYTF. For the CDR3, the DNA is TGTGCCAGCAGGACAGGGCAGGGCTATGGCTACACCTTC.

This chain connects TRBV7-2 to TRBJ1-2; the D is unclear. V shed 8 bases and J shed 4 bases, with 14 bases lying between them. The germline V gene encodes CDR1 SGHTA and CDR2 FQGNSA. The CDR3 runs 13 residues. The chain's CDR3 is CASALRHGYGYTF. The CDR3 nucleotides are TGTGCCAGCGCATTGAGGCATGGCTATGGCTACACCTTC.

The chain carries TRBV11-3 and TRBJ2-5; tentatively, D is TRBD2 (6 bases). The length of the CDR3 is 13 residues. V lost 5 bases and J lost 4, with 11 bases in between. Germline V gives CDR1 SGHNT, CDR2 YENEEA. CDR3 coding DNA: TGTGCCAGCAGCGAAGGGACTGGAGAGACCCAGTACTTC. Its protein is CASSEGTGETQYF.

The chain links TRBV2 to TRBJ1-5; weak D call: TRBD1 (5 bases). Germline loops: CDR1 SNHLY, CDR2 FYNNEI. This CDR3 comprises 13 residues. Trimming shortened V by 6 bases and J by 2 bases, and 8 bases separated the two germline ends. CDR3 region: CASRGPGNQPQHF. The CDR3 nucleotides read TGTGCCAGCAGGGGGCCCGGCAATCAGCCCCAGCATTTT.

This sequence joins TRBV5-5 and TRBJ2-3, with D tentatively TRBD1 (6 bases). CDR1 and CDR2 (germline): SGHKS, YYEKEE (reference sequence). Trimming shortened V by 1 base and J by 2 bases, and 14 bases separated the two germline ends. The CDR3 length is 16 residues. This CDR3 reads CASSLRDKGTTDTQYF. In DNA form, the CDR3 reads TGTGCCAGCAGCTTGCGGGACAAGGGGACCACAGATACGCAGTATTTT.

The rearrangement joins TRBV7-9 to TRBJ2-2; D possibly corresponds to TRBD1 (5 bases). This CDR3 has 14 amino acids. V shed 5 bases and J shed 3 bases, with 10 bases lying between them. Germline lookup yields CDR1 SEHNR and CDR2 FQNEAQ (reference sequence). The CDR3 DNA follows: TGTGCCAGCAGCAGTGACAGTGACACCGGGGAGCTGTTTTTT. Its protein product is CASSSDSDTGELFF.

The chain combines TRBV6-6 with TRBJ2-3; TRBD2 aligns across 11 bases. Looked up from germline, CDR1 is MNHNY and CDR2 is SVGAGI (reference sequence). The CDR3 is 14 amino acids. V lost 8 bases and J lost 3; bases outside the gene matches: 4. The chain's CDR3 is CASLASGGTDTQYF. CDR3 DNA: TGTGCCAGCTTGGCTAGCGGGGGGACAGATACGCAGTATTTT.

This clone was counted between two and nine times. The rearrangement joins TRBV19 to TRBJ2-1, with 9 bases aligning to TRBD2. J gave up 10 bases and V 6 bases, and 7 bases lay outside the gene matches. CDR3 length: 13 amino acids. The germline CDR1 and CDR2 sequences are LNHDA and SQIVND (reference sequence). The DNA of the CDR3 is TGTGCCAGTAGACCTGACGGACTAGCGGAGCAGTTCTTC. It codes for CASRPDGLAEQFF.

A single count supports this clone. CDR3 sequence reads: CASSLDGDVTEAFF. DNA for the CDR3: TGTGCCAGCAGCTTAGACGGGGATGTCACTGAAGCTTTCTTT. The chain recombines TRBV11-3 with TRBJ1-1; D gene uncertain. With 0 bases removed from V and 4 bases from J, the gap between germline ends came to 9 bases. This CDR3 region has 14 residues. Germline V gene sequence: CDR1 SGHNT, CDR2 YENEEA.

J is TRBJ1-2 and V is TRBV27; the D gene is possibly TRBD1 (6 bases). The V and J ends lost 7 bases and 3 bases respectively, with 15 bases between them. The CDR3 is 14 residues long. CDR1 and CDR2 (germline): MNHEY, SMNVEV (reference sequence). The CDR3 DNA follows: TGTGCCAGCAACGCCCAGGGGAAGGACTATGGCTACACCTTC. Protein product: CASNAQGKDYGYTF.

V is TRBV5-1 and J is TRBJ1-1, with D possibly matching TRBD1 (5 bases). CDR3 length: 15 residues. Germline V gene data show CDR1 as SGHRS and CDR2 as YFSETQ. The V end was cut by 2 bases, the J end by 0 bases, with 11 bases between. The CDR3: CASSFRAYMNTEAFF. The CDR3 region has the DNA TGCGCCAGCAGCTTCAGGGCCTACATGAACACTGAAGCTTTCTTT.